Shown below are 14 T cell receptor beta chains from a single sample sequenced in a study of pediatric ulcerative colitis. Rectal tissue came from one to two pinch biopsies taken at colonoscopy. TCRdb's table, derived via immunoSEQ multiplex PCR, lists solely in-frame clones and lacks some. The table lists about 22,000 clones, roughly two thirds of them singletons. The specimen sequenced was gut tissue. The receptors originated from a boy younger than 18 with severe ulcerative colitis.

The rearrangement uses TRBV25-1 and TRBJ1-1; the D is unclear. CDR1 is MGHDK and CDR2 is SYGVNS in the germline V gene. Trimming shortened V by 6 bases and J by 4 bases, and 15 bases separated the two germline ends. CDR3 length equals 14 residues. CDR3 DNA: TGTGCCAGCAGCCCGGATACCCGTTCCACTGAAGCTTTCTTT. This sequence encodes CASSPDTRSTEAFF.

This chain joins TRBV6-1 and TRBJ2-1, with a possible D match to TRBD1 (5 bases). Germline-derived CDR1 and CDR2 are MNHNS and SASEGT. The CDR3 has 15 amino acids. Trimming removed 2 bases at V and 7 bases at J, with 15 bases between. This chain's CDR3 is CASSERQGVRNEQFF. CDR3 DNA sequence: TGTGCCAGCAGTGAAAGGCAGGGTGTTAGAAATGAGCAGTTCTTC.

The CDR3 sequence: CASREQVGEAFF. Here the CDR3 DNA reads TGCGCCAGCAGGGAACAGGTCGGTGAAGCTTTCTTT. V gene TRBV5-1 combines with J gene TRBJ1-1, with D possibly TRBD1 on 5 matching bases. The V end was cut by 5 bases, the J end by 7 bases, with 12 bases between. CDR1 is SGHRS, CDR2 YFSETQ, per germline. The length of the CDR3 is 12 residues.

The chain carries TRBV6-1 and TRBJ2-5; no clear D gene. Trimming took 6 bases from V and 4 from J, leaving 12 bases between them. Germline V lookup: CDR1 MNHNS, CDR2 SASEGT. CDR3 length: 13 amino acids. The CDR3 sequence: CASRTIGRETQYF. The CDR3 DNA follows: TGTGCCAGCAGGACCATAGGACGAGAGACCCAGTACTTC.

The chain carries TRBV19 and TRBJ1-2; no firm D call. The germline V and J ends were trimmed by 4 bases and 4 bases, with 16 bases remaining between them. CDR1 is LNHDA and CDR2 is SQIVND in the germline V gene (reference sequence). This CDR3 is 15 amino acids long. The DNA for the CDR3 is TGTGCCAGTAGTAGAGTCTCGGGCGGGGTCTATGGCTACACCTTC. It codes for CASSRVSGGVYGYTF.

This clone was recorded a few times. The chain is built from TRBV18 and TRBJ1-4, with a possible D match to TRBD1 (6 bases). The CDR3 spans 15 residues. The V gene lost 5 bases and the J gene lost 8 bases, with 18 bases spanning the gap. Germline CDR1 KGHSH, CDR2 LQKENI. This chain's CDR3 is CASSSLTGQGEKLFF. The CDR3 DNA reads TGTGCCAGCTCATCGCTGACAGGCCAAGGGGAAAAACTGTTTTTT.

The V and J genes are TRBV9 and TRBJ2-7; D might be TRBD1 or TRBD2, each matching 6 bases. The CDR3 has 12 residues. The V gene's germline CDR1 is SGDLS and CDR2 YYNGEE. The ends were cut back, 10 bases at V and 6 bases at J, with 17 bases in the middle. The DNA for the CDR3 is TGTGCCGAGGGGGGTTACTTGGGCGAGCAGTACTTC. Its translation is CAEGGYLGEQYF.

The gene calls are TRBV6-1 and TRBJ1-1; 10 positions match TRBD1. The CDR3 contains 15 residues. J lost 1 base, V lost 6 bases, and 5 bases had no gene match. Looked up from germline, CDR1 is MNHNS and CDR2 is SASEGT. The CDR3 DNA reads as TGTGCCAGCAGAGGGGGGGACAGGGGGAACACTGAAGCTTTCTTT. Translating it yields CASRGGDRGNTEAFF.

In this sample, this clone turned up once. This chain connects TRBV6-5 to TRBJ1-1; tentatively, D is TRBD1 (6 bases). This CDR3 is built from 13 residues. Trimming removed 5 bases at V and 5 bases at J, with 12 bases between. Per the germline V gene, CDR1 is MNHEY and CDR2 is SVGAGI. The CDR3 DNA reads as TGTGCCAGCAGTCCAGGGGTCTGGACTGAAGCTTTCTTT. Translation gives CASSPGVWTEAFF.

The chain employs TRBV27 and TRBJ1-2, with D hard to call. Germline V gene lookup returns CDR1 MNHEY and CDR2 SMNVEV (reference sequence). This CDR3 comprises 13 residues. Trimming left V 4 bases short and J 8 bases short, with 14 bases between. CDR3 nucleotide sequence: TGTGCCAGCAGTTCTCAGGTCTTGGGGGGCTACACCTTC. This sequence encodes CASSSQVLGGYTF.

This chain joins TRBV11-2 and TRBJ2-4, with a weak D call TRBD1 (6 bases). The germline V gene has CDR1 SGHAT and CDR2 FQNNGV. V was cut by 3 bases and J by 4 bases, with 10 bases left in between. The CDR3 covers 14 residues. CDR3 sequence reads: CASSFSGTKNIQYF. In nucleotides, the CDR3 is TGTGCCAGCAGCTTCTCCGGGACAAAAAACATTCAGTACTTC.

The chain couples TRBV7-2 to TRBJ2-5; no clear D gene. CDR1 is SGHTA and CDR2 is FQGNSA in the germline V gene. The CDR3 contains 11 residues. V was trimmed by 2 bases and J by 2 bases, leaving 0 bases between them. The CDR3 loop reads CASSLQETQYF. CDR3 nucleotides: TGTGCCAGCAGCTTACAAGAGACCCAGTACTTC. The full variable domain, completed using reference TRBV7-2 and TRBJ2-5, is GAGVSQSPSNKVTEKGKDVELRCDPISGHTALYWYRQSLGQGLEFLIYFQGNSAPDKSGLPSDRFSAERTGGSVSTLTIQRTQQEDSAVYLCASSLQETQYFGPGTRLLVL.

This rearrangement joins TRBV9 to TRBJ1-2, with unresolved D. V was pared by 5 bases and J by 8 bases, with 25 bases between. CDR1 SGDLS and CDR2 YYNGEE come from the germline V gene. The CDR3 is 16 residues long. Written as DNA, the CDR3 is TGTGCCAGCAGTGCTTCTCGGGAACTCCCCGCTCCAGGCTACACCTTC. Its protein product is CASSASRELPAPGYTF.

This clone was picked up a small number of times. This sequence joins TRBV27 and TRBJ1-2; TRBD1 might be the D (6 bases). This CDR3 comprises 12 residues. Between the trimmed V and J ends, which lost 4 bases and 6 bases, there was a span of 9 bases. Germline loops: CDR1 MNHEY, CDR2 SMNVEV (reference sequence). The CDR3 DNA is TGTGCCAGCAGTTCAAGGGGGAATGGCTACACCTTC. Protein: CASSSRGNGYTF.